Given below is one T cell receptor beta chain in context. Antigen unknown. Each CDR3 protein gets one entry after TCRdb re-called the reads with MiXCR. The sample holds tens of thousands of distinct CDR3 sequences, 20% to 25% seen once. The source of the sample is a study of T cell repertoires in cytomegalovirus infection. The germline CDR1 and CDR2 sequences are MNHEY and SVGAGI. V was pared by 0 bases and J by 5 bases, with 11 bases between. The CDR3 loop spans 16 amino acids. Findings of the study overall: Totalled public TCR beta family frequency picked out people who carried CMV plus the relevant HLA.

The source is a human donor in good health (CMV status not recorded). Some clones in this sample may be carry-over from other donors' samples. The rearrangement joins TRBV6-5 to TRBJ1-6; D is unresolved. Here the sequenced sample was CD8+ T cells from cultured PBMCs, taken from culture after CMV antigen stimulation. The chain's CDR3 is CASSYSTWGDNSPLHF. The CDR3 DNA is TGTGCCAGCAGTTACTCGACGTGGGGAGATAATTCACCCCTCCACTTT.